This TCR beta chain was sequenced in a study of blood T cell repertoires in COVID-19. Some clones are missing from TCRdb's copy, which holds only in-frame ones; the method was immunoSEQ multiplex PCR. The data contain 70,000 or so clones, roughly nine tenths of them singletons. V lost 3 bases and J lost 0; bases outside the gene matches: 8. CDR1 and CDR2 from the germline V gene are SGDLS and YYNGEE. The CDR3 length is 17 residues. The origin of this receptor is a man over 45 with acute or convalescent COVID-19. The material sequenced was peripheral blood. The chain uses TRBV9 and TRBJ2-1; the match to TRBD2 covers 8 bases. CDR3 sequence (DNA): TGTGCCAGCAGCGGCCACCTAGCGGGCGGCTCCTACAATGAGCAGTTCTTC. Amino acid sequence: CASSGHLAGGSYNEQFF.